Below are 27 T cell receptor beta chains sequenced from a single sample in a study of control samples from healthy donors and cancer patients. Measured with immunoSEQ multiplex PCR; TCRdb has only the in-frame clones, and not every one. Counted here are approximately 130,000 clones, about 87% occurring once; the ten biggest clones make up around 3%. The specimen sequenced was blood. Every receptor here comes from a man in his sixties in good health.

CDR3 sequence (DNA): TGCGCCAGCAGCTGGGGAAGTAATGAAAAACTGTTTTTT. As protein: CASSWGSNEKLFF. This chain connects TRBV5-1 to TRBJ1-4; D remains unclear. The CDR3 has 13 residues. V was shortened by 3 bases and J by 4 bases, with 7 bases between the two germline ends. Germline CDR1 SGHRS, CDR2 YFSETQ.

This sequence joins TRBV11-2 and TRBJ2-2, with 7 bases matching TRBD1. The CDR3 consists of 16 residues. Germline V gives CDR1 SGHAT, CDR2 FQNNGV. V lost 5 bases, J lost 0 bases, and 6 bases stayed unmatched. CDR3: CASSHAGTANTGELFF. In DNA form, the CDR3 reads TGTGCCAGCAGCCACGCCGGGACAGCGAACACCGGGGAGCTGTTTTTT.

The CDR3 loop reads CASGYGTAGYTF. The CDR3 DNA is TGTGCCAGCGGATACGGGACAGCTGGCTACACCTTC. The chain employs TRBV12-3 or TRBV12-4 and TRBJ1-2; 7 bases line up with TRBD1. Unmatched junction bases numbered 7, after V lost 8 bases and J lost 7 bases. This CDR3 is built from 12 residues.

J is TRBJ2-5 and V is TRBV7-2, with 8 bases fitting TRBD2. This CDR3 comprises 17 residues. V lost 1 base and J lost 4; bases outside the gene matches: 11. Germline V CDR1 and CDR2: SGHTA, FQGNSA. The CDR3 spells CASSLERGWGMAETQYF. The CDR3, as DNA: TGTGCCAGCAGCTTAGAGCGGGGGTGGGGGATGGCAGAGACCCAGTACTTC.

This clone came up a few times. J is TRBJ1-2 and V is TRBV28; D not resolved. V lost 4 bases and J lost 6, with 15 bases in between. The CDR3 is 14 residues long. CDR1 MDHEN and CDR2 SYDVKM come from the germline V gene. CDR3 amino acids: CASSSGPQKHGYTF. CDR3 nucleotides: TGTGCCAGCAGTTCCGGGCCCCAGAAACATGGCTACACCTTC.

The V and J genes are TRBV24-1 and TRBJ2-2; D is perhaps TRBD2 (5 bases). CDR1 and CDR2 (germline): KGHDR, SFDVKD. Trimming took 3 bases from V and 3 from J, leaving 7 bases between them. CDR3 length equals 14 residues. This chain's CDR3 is CATSDSGYTGELFF. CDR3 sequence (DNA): TGTGCCACCAGTGATAGCGGATACACCGGGGAGCTGTTTTTT.

The CDR3 DNA sequence: TGCGCCAGCAGCCAAGACCGTACCGCGGGGGGGCGCACAGATACGCAGTATTTT. Protein sequence: CASSQDRTAGGRTDTQYF. The J gene is TRBJ2-3, the V gene TRBV4-1, with 9 bases matching TRBD2. Germline assignment: CDR1 MGHRA and CDR2 YSYEKL. The J segment lost 1 base and the V segment lost 0 bases, leaving 8 bases of the junction unmatched. The CDR3 has 18 residues.

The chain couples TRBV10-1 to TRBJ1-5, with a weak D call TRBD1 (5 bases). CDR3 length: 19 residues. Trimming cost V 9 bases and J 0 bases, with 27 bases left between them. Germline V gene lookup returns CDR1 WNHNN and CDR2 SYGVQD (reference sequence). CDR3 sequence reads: CARRQRFTEQEDSNQPQHF. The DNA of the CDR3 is TGCGCCAGACGCCAGCGATTTACTGAACAGGAAGATAGCAATCAGCCCCAGCATTTT.

The DNA for the CDR3 is TGTGCCAGCAGCGTAGTAGCCAGCTCCGAAGCTTTCTTT. Its protein product is CASSVVASSEAFF. The chain carries TRBV9 and TRBJ1-1; D remains ambiguous. Germline CDR1 reads SGDLS; CDR2 reads YYNGEE. The CDR3 totals 13 residues. V shed 0 bases and J shed 8 bases, with 11 bases lying between them.

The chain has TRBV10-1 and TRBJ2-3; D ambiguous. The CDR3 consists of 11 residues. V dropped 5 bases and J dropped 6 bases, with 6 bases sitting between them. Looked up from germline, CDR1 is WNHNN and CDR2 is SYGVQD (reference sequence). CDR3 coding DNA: TGCGCCAGCAGTTTCTCTGATACGCAGTATTTT. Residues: CASSFSDTQYF.

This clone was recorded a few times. The CDR3 DNA sequence: TGTGCCAGCAGGGGGAGTATTTCCGGGGAGACCCAGTACTTC. Protein: CASRGSISGETQYF. The rearrangement joins TRBV3-1 (or the pseudogene TRBV3-2) to TRBJ2-5; TRBD2 might be the D (5 bases). Germline V lookup: CDR1 LGHDT, CDR2 YNNKEL (reference sequence). The CDR3 runs to 14 residues. Trimming removed 6 bases from V and 5 bases from J, with 16 bases in between.

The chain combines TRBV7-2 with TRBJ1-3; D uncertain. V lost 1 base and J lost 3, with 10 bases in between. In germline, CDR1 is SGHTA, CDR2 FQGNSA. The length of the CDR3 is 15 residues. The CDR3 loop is CASSLGRVGGNTIYF. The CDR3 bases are TGTGCCAGCAGCTTAGGGAGGGTCGGTGGAAACACCATATATTTT.

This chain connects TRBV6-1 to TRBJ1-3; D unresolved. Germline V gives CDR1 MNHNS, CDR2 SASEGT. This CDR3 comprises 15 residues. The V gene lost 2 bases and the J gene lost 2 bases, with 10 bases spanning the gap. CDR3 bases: TGTGCCAGCAGTGAACAAGGAGGGACTGGAAACACCATATATTTT. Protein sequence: CASSEQGGTGNTIYF.

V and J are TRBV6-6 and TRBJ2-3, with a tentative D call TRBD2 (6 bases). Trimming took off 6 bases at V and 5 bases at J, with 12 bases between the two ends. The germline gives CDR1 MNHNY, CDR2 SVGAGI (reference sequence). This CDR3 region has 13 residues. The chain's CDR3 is CASRTAGKDTQYF. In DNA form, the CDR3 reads TGTGCCAGCAGGACAGCGGGCAAAGATACGCAGTATTTT.

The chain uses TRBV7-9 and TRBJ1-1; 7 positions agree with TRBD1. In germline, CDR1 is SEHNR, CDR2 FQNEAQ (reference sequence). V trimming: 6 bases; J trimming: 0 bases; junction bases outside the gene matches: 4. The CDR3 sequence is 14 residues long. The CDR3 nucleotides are TGTGCCAGCAGTCAAGGACAGGTGAACACTGAAGCTTTCTTT. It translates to CASSQGQVNTEAFF.

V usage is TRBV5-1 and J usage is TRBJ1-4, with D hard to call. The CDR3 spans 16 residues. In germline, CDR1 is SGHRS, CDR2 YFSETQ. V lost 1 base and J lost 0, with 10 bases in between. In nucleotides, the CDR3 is TGCGCCAGCAGCTTGATGGGGAGGGCAACTAATGAAAAACTGTTTTTT. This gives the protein CASSLMGRATNEKLFF.

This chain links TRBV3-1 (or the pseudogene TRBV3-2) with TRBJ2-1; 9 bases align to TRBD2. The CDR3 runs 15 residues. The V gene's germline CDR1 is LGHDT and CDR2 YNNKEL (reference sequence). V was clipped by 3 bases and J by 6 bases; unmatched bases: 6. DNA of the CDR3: TGTGCCAGCAGCCACTCGGGCGGGGGGGCCAATGAGCAGTTCTTC. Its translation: CASSHSGGGANEQFF.

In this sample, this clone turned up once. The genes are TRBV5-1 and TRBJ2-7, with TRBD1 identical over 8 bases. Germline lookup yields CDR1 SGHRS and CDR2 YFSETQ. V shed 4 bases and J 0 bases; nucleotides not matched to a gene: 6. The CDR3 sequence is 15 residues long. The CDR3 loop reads CASSEGGQGSYEQYF. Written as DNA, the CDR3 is TGCGCCAGCAGCGAAGGCGGACAGGGCTCCTACGAGCAGTACTTC.

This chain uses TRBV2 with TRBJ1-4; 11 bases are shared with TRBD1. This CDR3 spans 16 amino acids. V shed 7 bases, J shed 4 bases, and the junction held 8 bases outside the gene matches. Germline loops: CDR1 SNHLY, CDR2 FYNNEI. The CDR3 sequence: CASNQDRGRLNEKLFF. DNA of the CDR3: TGTGCCAGCAATCAGGACAGGGGGCGACTTAATGAAAAACTGTTTTTT.

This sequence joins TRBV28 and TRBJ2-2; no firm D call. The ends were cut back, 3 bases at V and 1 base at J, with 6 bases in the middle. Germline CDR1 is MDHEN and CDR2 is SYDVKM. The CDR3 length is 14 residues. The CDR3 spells CASSFRGNTGELFF. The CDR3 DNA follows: TGTGCCAGCAGTTTTAGAGGGAACACCGGGGAGCTGTTTTTT.

CDR3 DNA: TGTGCCAGCAGCTTAGGACAGGGGCGAAGCACTGAAGCTTTCTTT. This codes for CASSLGQGRSTEAFF. The rearrangement uses TRBV7-9 and TRBJ1-1; 8 bases fit TRBD1. CDR1 is SEHNR, CDR2 FQNEAQ, per germline (reference sequence). The CDR3 runs 15 residues. V was pared by 1 base and J by 4 bases, with 5 bases of the junction left unmatched.

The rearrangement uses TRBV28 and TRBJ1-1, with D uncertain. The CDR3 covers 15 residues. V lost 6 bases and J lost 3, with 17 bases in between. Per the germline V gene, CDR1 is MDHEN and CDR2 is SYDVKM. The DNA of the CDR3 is TGTGCCAGCAGCCGCACGTATAATGTGGACACTGAAGCTTTCTTT. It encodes CASSRTYNVDTEAFF. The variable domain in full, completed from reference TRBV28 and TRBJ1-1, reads DVKVTQSSRYLVKRTGEKVFLECVQDMDHENMFWYRQDPGLGLRLIYFSYDVKMKEKGDIPEGYSVSREKKERFSLILESASTNQTSMYLCASSRTYNVDTEAFFGQGTRLTVV.

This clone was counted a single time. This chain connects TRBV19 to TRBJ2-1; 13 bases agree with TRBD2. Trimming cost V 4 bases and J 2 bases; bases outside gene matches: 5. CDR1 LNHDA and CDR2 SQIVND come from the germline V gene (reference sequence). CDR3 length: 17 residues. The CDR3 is CASSRVLAGGTYNEQFF. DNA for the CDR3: TGTGCCAGTAGTAGAGTACTAGCGGGGGGGACCTACAATGAGCAGTTCTTC.

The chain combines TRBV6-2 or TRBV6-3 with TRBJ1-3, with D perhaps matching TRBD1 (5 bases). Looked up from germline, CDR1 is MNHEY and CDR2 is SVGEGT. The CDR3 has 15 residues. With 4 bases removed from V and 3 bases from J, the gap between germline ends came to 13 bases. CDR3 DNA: TGTGCCAGCAGTTCAACAGGAGCGAGTGGAAACACCATATATTTT. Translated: CASSSTGASGNTIYF.

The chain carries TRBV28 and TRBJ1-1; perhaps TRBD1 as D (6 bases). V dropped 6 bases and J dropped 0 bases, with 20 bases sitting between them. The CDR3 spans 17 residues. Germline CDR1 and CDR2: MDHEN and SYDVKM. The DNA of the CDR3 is TGTGCCAGCAGCTCTATCCTCTGGACAGATCTGAACACTGAAGCTTTCTTT. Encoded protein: CASSSILWTDLNTEAFF.

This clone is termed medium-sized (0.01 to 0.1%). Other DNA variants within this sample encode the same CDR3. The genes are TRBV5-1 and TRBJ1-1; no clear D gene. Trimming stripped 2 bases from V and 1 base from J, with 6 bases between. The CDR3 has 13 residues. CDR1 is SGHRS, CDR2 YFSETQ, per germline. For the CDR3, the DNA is TGCGCCAGCAGCTTCGCGGGGAACACTGAAGCTTTCTTT. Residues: CASSFAGNTEAFF.

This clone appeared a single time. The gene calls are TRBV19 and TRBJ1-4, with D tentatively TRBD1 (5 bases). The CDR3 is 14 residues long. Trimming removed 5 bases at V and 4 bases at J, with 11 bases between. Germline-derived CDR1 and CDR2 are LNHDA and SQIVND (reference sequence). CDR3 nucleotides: TGTGCCAGTAGTGGAGGGGCTGGTAATGAAAAACTGTTTTTT. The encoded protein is CASSGGAGNEKLFF.